In its sample, the clone carrying this TCR beta chain was seen many times. Antigen specificity is unknown. Construction of the TCR beta libraries employed iRepertoire HTBI primers in conjunction with Arm-PCR of CDR3 regions. TCRdb re-called the multiplex PCR reads with MiXCR, one entry per CDR3 protein. The sample lists a few hundred thousand distinct CDR3 sequences, 23% occurring once. Time point in this sample: persistent/refractory GD, antithyroid drugs over 5 years with positive TRAb. PBMC-extracted RNA yielded the TCR library. Graves' disease diagnosis followed American Thyroid Association guidelines. These data come from a study of regulatory T cells in long-lasting Graves disease. Study outcomes and limitations: Graves' patients with persistent disease showed TCR diversity lower than patients newly diagnosed.

Trimming at V came to 4 bases and at J to 6 bases, leaving 6 bases not matched to a gene. CDR1 is MDHEN and CDR2 is SYDVKM in the germline V gene. CDR3 size: 15 residues. The TCR was taken from a female donor with Graves disease. The gene calls are TRBV28 and TRBJ2-2; 9 nucleotides line up with TRBD1. The starting material was peripheral blood mononuclear cells (PBMCs), obtained when the disease was refractory, from a patient treated with antithyroid drugs. CDR3 sequence: CASSSPGQGAGELFF. DNA for the CDR3: TGTGCCAGCAGTTCACCGGGACAGGGTGCCGGGGAGCTGTTTTTT.